This T cell receptor beta chain appears in the sequencing data of a study of blood T cells in healthy people across ages. The authors ran a second PCR of about 6 to 12 cycles using a sample-barcoded 5' primer and a J-beta primer mix. TCRdb passed the 5' RACE reads through MiXCR, listing each CDR3 protein once. The sample holds roughly 1.5 million distinct CDR3 sequences, around 40% seen once. This clonotype was seen a single time. V lost 3 bases and J 12 bases, leaving 12 bases between the germline ends. This CDR3 is built from 11 residues. The receptor's source is a woman aged 18 to 35 in good health. The sample comprised blood. The chain is built from TRBV12-3 or TRBV12-4 and TRBJ2-7; possibly TRBD2 for D (5 bases). The CDR3 DNA reads TGTGCCAGCAGTTTTTCGTGGGAGTTGTACTTC. It codes for CASSFSWELYF.